This T cell receptor (beta chain) emerged from a study of CD8+CD57+ T cells in acquired aplastic anemia. General observations from the study: With respect to CD8+ Simpson's diversity, patients and controls did not differ significantly. Patients and controls shared about 27 CD8+ CDR3 sequences.

On this clonotype itself: Its target is not known.

Genomic DNA acted as the template from which TCR beta VDJ combination and CDR3 sequence profiling were carried out. MiXCR was run by TCRdb on the reads, yielding one entry per CDR3 protein. The sample has 300,000 or so distinct CDR3 sequences; 50% to 65% are singletons. CDR3 length: 16 residues. Germline values: CDR1 ENHRY, CDR2 SYGVKD. V lost 4 bases to trimming and J lost 2 bases; unmatched junction nucleotides: 8. Only patients with CD8+CD57+ cell expansion on flow cytometry were chosen for sequencing. This TCR derives from a human donor with aplastic anemia. The sequenced sample consisted of sorted CD4+, CD8+, or CD8+CD57+ T cells (not recorded which) from PBMCs. The chain uses TRBV10-3 and TRBJ2-7; 10 bases are shared with TRBD2. In DNA, the CDR3 is TGTGCCATCAGTGGGGAAGGGACTAGCGAACCCTACGAGCAGTACTTC. This sequence encodes CAISGEGTSEPYEQYF.